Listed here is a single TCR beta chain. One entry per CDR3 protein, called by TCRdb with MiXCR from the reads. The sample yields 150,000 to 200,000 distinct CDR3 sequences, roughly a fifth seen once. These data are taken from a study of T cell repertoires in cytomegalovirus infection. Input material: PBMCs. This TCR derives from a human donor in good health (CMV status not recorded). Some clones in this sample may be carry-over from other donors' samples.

The CDR3 nucleotides are TGCAGTGCTAGAGGTCGAGCGGGGGACTCCTACGAGCAGTACTTC. This sequence encodes CSARGRAGDSYEQYF. The chain carries TRBV20-1 and TRBJ2-7, with 8 bases identical to TRBD2. CDR3 length equals 15 residues. Germline V CDR1 and CDR2: DFQATT, SNEGSKA (reference sequence). Trimming removed 1 base from V and 0 bases from J; junction bases left unmatched: 5.